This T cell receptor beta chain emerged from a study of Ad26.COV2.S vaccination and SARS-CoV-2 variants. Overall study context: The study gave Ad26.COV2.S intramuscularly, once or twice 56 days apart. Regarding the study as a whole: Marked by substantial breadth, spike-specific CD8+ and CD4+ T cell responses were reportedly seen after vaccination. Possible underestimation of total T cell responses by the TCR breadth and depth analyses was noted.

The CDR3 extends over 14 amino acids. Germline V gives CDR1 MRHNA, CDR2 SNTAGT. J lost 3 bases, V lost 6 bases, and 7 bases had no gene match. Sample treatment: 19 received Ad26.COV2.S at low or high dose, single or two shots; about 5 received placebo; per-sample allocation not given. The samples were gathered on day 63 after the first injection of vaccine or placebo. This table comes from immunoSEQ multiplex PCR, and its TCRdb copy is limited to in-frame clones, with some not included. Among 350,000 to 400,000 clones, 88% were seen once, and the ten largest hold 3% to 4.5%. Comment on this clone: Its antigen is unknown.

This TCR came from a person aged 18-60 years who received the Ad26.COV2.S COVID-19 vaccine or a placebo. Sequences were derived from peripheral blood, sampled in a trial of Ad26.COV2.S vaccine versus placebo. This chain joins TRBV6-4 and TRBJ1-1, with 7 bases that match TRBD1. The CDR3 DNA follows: TGTGCCAGCAGAGCCGACAGGGCGTACACTGAAGCTTTCTTT. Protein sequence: CASRADRAYTEAFF.